This entry lists 2 T cell receptor beta chains sequenced from one sample in a study of blood T cell repertoires in COVID-19. The repertoire was sequenced with immunoSEQ multiplex PCR; TCRdb's copy has only in-frame clones and lacks some. The sample includes roughly 250,000 clones, 80% to 90% of them seen just once. The sequenced sample was peripheral blood. All receptors come from a man aged 25-45 years with acute or convalescent COVID-19.

The rearrangement links TRBV3-1 (or the pseudogene TRBV3-2) to TRBJ2-1, with D unclear. This CDR3 is 13 amino acids long. Germline V gene data show CDR1 as LGHDT and CDR2 as YNNKEL (reference sequence). Trimming left V 0 bases short and J 2 bases short, with 2 bases between. The CDR3 nucleotides are TGTGCCAGCAGCCAAGACACCTACAATGAGCAGTTCTTC. Translation: CASSQDTYNEQFF.

V gene TRBV29-1 combines with J gene TRBJ1-1, with unresolved D. The V and J ends lost 4 bases and 8 bases respectively, with 11 bases between them. Germline-derived CDR1 and CDR2 are SQVTM and ANQGSEA. This CDR3 is 11 amino acids long. In nucleotides, the CDR3 is TGCAGCGTTGCGCTTAGTACCGAAGCTTTCTTT. Amino acid sequence: CSVALSTEAFF. The whole variable domain, remainder taken from reference TRBV29-1 and TRBJ1-1, is SAVISQKPSRDICQRGTSLTIQCQVDSQVTMMFWYRQQPGQSLTLIATANQGSEATYESGFVIDKFPISRPNLTFSTLTVSNMSPEDSSIYLCSVALSTEAFFGQGTRLTVV.